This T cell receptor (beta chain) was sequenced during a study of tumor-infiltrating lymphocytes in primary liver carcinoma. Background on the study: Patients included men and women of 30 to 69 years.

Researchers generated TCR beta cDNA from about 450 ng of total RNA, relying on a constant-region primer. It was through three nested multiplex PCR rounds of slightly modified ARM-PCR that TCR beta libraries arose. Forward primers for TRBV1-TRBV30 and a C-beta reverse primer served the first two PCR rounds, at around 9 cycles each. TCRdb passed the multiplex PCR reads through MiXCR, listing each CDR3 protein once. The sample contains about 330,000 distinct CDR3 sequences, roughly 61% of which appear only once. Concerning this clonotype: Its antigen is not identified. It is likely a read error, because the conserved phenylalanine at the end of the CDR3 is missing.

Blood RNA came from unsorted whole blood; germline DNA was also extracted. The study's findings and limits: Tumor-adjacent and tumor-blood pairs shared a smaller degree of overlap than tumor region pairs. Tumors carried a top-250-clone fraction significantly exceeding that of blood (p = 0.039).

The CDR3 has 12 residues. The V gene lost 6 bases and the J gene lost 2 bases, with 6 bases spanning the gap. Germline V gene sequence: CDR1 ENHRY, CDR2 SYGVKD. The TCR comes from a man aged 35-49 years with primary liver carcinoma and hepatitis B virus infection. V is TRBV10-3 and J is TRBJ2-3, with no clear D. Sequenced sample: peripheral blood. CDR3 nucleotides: TGTGCCATCAGGAAAAACACAGATACGCAGTATTAT. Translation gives CAIRKNTDTQYY.